The 15 T cell receptor beta chains below all came from one sample that was sequenced in a study of cytomegalovirus exposure and HLA in healthy donors. The PCR was carried out with 60 Vbeta primers and 13 Jbeta primers. The table came from immunoSEQ multiplex PCR; TCRdb's copy has only in-frame clones and leaves some out. Of over 100,000 clones detected, just under 75% appear once; the ten largest clones hold over 5%. The sample comprised PBMCs. The receptors shown here come from a man aged 40-49 years in good health and CMV-seropositive.

This clone was seen a few times. The chain combines TRBV28 with TRBJ1-5; 7 nucleotides match TRBD1. The J segment lost 4 bases and the V segment lost 6 bases, leaving 6 bases of the junction unmatched. The germline CDR1 and CDR2 sequences are MDHEN and SYDVKM. The CDR3 runs to 14 residues. This chain's CDR3 is CASSLTGYNQPQHF. CDR3 in DNA: TGTGCCAGCAGCTTGACAGGGTATAATCAGCCCCAGCATTTT.

This clone has a single count. CDR3 protein: CASSVDRLQETQYF. The CDR3, as DNA: TGTGCCAGCAGCGTAGACAGGTTACAAGAGACCCAGTACTTC. The rearrangement joins TRBV7-9 to TRBJ2-5, with a possible D match to TRBD1 (6 bases). Germline CDR1 SEHNR, CDR2 FQNEAQ (reference sequence). Trimming pared 5 bases from V and 2 bases from J, leaving 12 bases between. The CDR3 runs 14 residues.

The chain is built from TRBV27 and TRBJ2-7, with TRBD1 matching over 9 bases. Germline CDR1 reads MNHEY; CDR2 reads SMNVEV (reference sequence). CDR3 length: 15 residues. J gave up 3 bases and V 2 bases, and 5 bases lay outside the gene matches. The DNA for the CDR3 is TGTGCCAGCAGTTTACAGAAGGGACAGGGCTACGAGCAGTACTTC. Encoded protein: CASSLQKGQGYEQYF.

This rearrangement joins TRBV29-1 to TRBJ1-1, with 10 nucleotides matching TRBD1. Germline V gene lookup returns CDR1 SQVTM and CDR2 ANQGSEA. V shed 7 bases, J shed 3 bases, and the junction held 5 bases outside the gene matches. The CDR3 spans 13 residues. This CDR3 reads CSARTGGDTEAFF. Written as DNA, the CDR3 is TGCAGCGCCCGGACAGGGGGGGACACTGAAGCTTTCTTT. Combining the CDR3 with reference TRBV29-1 and TRBJ1-1 gives the whole variable domain SAVISQKPSRDICQRGTSLTIQCQVDSQVTMMFWYRQQPGQSLTLIATANQGSEATYESGFVIDKFPISRPNLTFSTLTVSNMSPEDSSIYLCSARTGGDTEAFFGQGTRLTVV.

The chain combines TRBV27 with TRBJ1-1, with D perhaps matching TRBD1 (5 bases). The CDR3 is made up of 11 amino acids. Trimming cost V 11 bases and J 10 bases, with 17 bases left between them. Germline CDR1 MNHEY, CDR2 SMNVEV (reference sequence). The CDR3 region has the DNA TGTGCCTCCTTCGGGGGATTGTTAGCTTTCTTT. This codes for CASFGGLLAFF.

The rearrangement joins TRBV9 to TRBJ1-2; TRBD1 is a possible D gene (5 bases). The CDR3 is made up of 17 amino acids. Trimming shortened V by 3 bases and J by 3 bases, and 21 bases separated the two germline ends. Germline CDR1 is SGDLS and CDR2 is YYNGEE. CDR3 amino acids: CASSGSKGAYKDYGYTF. CDR3 in DNA: TGTGCCAGCAGCGGATCAAAAGGGGCCTACAAAGACTATGGCTACACCTTC.

V is TRBV4-1 and J is TRBJ1-1; D remains unclear. Germline CDR1 is MGHRA and CDR2 is YSYEKL. The CDR3 is made up of 14 amino acids. V lost 5 bases and J 7 bases, leaving 17 bases between the germline ends. CDR3 sequence: CASSLRLTGIEAFF. CDR3 coding DNA: TGCGCCAGCAGCTTAAGACTAACGGGCATTGAAGCTTTCTTT.

This chain joins TRBV5-4 and TRBJ2-3, with D perhaps TRBD2 (6 bases). CDR3 length: 14 amino acids. Germline CDR1 SGHNT, CDR2 YYREEE (reference sequence). V was trimmed by 7 bases and J by 2 bases, leaving 14 bases between them. CDR3 residues: CASSKGGDTDTQYF. The CDR3 nucleotides are TGTGCCAGCTCTAAAGGCGGGGACACAGATACGCAGTATTTT.

The chain joins TRBV27 to TRBJ1-5, with TRBD1 identical over 7 bases. Germline V gene sequence: CDR1 MNHEY, CDR2 SMNVEV (reference sequence). V lost 5 bases and J lost 3; bases outside the gene matches: 7. This CDR3 contains 15 residues. This CDR3 reads CASSPQGVLNQPQHF. CDR3 nucleotides: TGTGCCAGCAGTCCCCAGGGGGTTCTCAATCAGCCCCAGCATTTT.

J is TRBJ2-1 and V is TRBV5-1; 12 bases map to TRBD2. V dropped 8 bases and J dropped 7; count of bases not matched to a gene: 4. The CDR3 has 13 residues. Germline values: CDR1 SGHRS, CDR2 YFSETQ. Here the CDR3 reads CARTSGRWNEQFF. Here the CDR3 DNA reads TGCGCCAGGACTAGCGGGAGATGGAATGAGCAGTTCTTC.

The chain combines TRBV11-2 with TRBJ2-7, with 7 bases lining up with TRBD1. The CDR3 runs 15 residues. V lost 4 bases and J lost 5; bases outside the gene matches: 11. Germline V gene lookup returns CDR1 SGHAT and CDR2 FQNNGV. The CDR3 loop reads CASSSGNRGPNEQYF. CDR3 in DNA: TGTGCCAGCAGCTCGGGAAACAGGGGTCCGAACGAGCAGTACTTC. Supplemented by reference TRBV11-2 and TRBJ2-7, the full variable domain reads EAGVAQSPRYKIIEKRQSVAFWCNPISGHATLYWYQQILGQGPKLLIQFQNNGVVDDSQLPKDRFSAERLKGVDSTLKIQPAKLEDSAVYLCASSSGNRGPNEQYFGPGTRLTVT.

The V and J genes are TRBV9 and TRBJ1-1; weak D call: TRBD1 (6 bases). Germline V lookup: CDR1 SGDLS, CDR2 YYNGEE. The ends were cut back, 6 bases at V and 0 bases at J, with 24 bases in the middle. This CDR3 has 18 amino acids. CDR3 nucleotide sequence: TGTGCCAGCACAGACGAAAGGGGGGGCGGCCGCATGAACACTGAAGCTTTCTTT. Amino acids: CASTDERGGGRMNTEAFF.

The chain links TRBV6-1 to TRBJ2-1; D perhaps matches TRBD2 (5 bases). This CDR3 spans 12 amino acids. The germline CDR1 and CDR2 sequences are MNHNS and SASEGT. Trimming took 1 base from V and 16 from J, leaving 14 bases between them. The CDR3 is CASSEDARAVFF. CDR3 nucleotide sequence: TGTGCCAGCAGTGAAGACGCGAGGGCGGTATTCTTC.

The CDR3, as DNA: TGTGCCAGCAGTGAATTAGTGTCATCCGAGCAGTACTTC. Translation gives CASSELVSSEQYF. The V gene is TRBV25-1, the J gene TRBJ2-7, with no clear D. V was clipped by 1 base and J by 6 bases, with 10 bases between them. This CDR3 contains 13 residues. The V gene's germline CDR1 is MGHDK and CDR2 SYGVNS.

The chain combines TRBV5-5 with TRBJ2-1; possible D gene TRBD2, 5 bases. V dropped 0 bases and J dropped 10 bases, with 20 bases sitting between them. The CDR3 has 16 amino acids. Germline V gene data show CDR1 as SGHKS and CDR2 as YYEKEE (reference sequence). CDR3 DNA sequence: TGTGCCAGCAGCTTGGGGAGGTTGGGTTTAGGGCAGGAGCAGTTCTTC. This encodes CASSLGRLGLGQEQFF.